The 27 T cell receptor beta chains in this list originate from one sample, sequenced in a study of blood T cell repertoires in COVID-19. Method: immunoSEQ multiplex PCR; TCRdb's copy keeps in-frame clones and lacks some. The profile shows 340,000 or so clones, 65% to 85% of them singletons. Sequencing used peripheral blood. These TCRs come from a man in his thirties or forties with active or convalescent COVID-19.

This clone was observed once. The chain joins TRBV28 to TRBJ2-7; 9 bases are a match to TRBD1. Germline CDR1 reads MDHEN; CDR2 reads SYDVKM. V gave up 6 bases and J gave up 5 bases; unmatched junction bases: 8. The CDR3 length is 14 residues. CDR3 sequence: CASSAGDRADEQYF. Written as DNA, the CDR3 is TGTGCCAGCAGCGCGGGGGACAGGGCGGACGAGCAGTACTTC.

This chain connects TRBV4-3 to TRBJ1-4; 9 bases are shared with TRBD1. The V and J ends lost 4 bases and 5 bases, in that order; junction bases with no gene match: 5. CDR1 and CDR2 (germline): LGHNA, YSLEER. This CDR3 contains 15 residues. CDR3 region: CASSLGTGLNEKLFF. The CDR3 DNA sequence: TGCGCCAGCAGCCTCGGGACAGGGTTGAATGAAAAACTGTTTTTT.

The rearrangement joins TRBV7-9 to TRBJ1-1; the D is unclear. Per germline, CDR1 SEHNR and CDR2 FQNEAQ (reference sequence). The CDR3 has 12 residues. V lost 5 bases, J lost 4 bases, and 8 bases lay in between. The CDR3 region has the DNA TGTGCCAGCAGCCCGACGGGCACTGAAGCTTTCTTT. Its protein product is CASSPTGTEAFF. Based on the CDR3 plus reference TRBV7-9 and TRBJ1-1, the full variable domain is DTGVSQNPRHKITKRGQNVTFRCDPISEHNRLYWYRQTLGQGPEFLTYFQNEAQLEKSRLLSDRFSAERPKGSFSTLEIQRTEQGDSAMYLCASSPTGTEAFFGQGTRLTVV.

V is TRBV11-3 and J is TRBJ1-4, with 9 bases fitting TRBD1. CDR1 is SGHNT, CDR2 YENEEA, per germline. V lost 5 bases and J lost 9; bases outside the gene matches: 7. This CDR3 has 14 amino acids. The CDR3 DNA is TGTGCCAGCAGCAGACGACAGGGGGGTCAAAAACTGTTTTTT. This encodes CASSRRQGGQKLFF.

The chain is built from TRBV19 and TRBJ1-5; 9 bases agree with TRBD1. V was clipped by 7 bases and J by 2 bases; unmatched bases: 12. The germline gives CDR1 LNHDA, CDR2 SQIVND (reference sequence). The CDR3 is made up of 17 amino acids. CDR3 residues: CASKKGTGPFRNQPQHF. In nucleotides, the CDR3 is TGTGCCAGTAAGAAGGGGACAGGGCCTTTCCGCAATCAGCCCCAGCATTTT.

The J gene is TRBJ2-7, the V gene TRBV6-6; 9 bases map to TRBD2. The CDR3 sequence is 15 residues long. The J segment lost 6 bases and the V segment lost 6 bases, leaving 12 bases of the junction unmatched. The germline gives CDR1 MNHNY, CDR2 SVGAGI (reference sequence). The CDR3 DNA follows: TGTGCCAGCAGCCGGTTAGCGGGAGACCTAGGCGAGCAGTACTTC. This gives the protein CASSRLAGDLGEQYF.

The chain has TRBV28 and TRBJ2-7; 7 positions match TRBD2. Germline loops: CDR1 MDHEN, CDR2 SYDVKM. V dropped 0 bases and J dropped 4; count of bases not matched to a gene: 15. The CDR3 runs to 18 residues. The CDR3 bases are TGTGCCAGCAGTTTATGGGCTCTACTAGCGCCGGGAGGTTACGAGCAGTACTTC. Translation gives CASSLWALLAPGGYEQYF. Complete variable domain (other parts from reference TRBV28 and TRBJ2-7): DVKVTQSSRYLVKRTGEKVFLECVQDMDHENMFWYRQDPGLGLRLIYFSYDVKMKEKGDIPEGYSVSREKKERFSLILESASTNQTSMYLCASSLWALLAPGGYEQYFGPGTRLTVT.

The chain uses TRBV4-2 and TRBJ2-5, with 10 bases lining up with TRBD2. Germline CDR1 reads LGHNA; CDR2 reads YNFKEQ. J lost 2 bases, V lost 4 bases, and 4 bases had no gene match. The CDR3 consists of 15 residues. The CDR3 sequence is CASSRTSGIQETQYF. The CDR3, as DNA: TGTGCCAGCAGCCGAACTAGCGGGATACAAGAGACCCAGTACTTC.

This chain joins TRBV21-1 and TRBJ1-4; the table assigns TRBD1, which was not confirmed against the DNA. TRBV21-1 is marked as a pseudogene. The CDR3 sequence is 14 residues long. Here the CDR3 reads CASSKSRRGEKLFF. The CDR3 bases are TGTGCCAGCAGCAAATCGCGAAGGGGTGAAAAACTGTTTTTT.

V gene TRBV7-2 combines with J gene TRBJ2-3, with D maybe TRBD2 (5 bases). Germline assignment: CDR1 SGHTA and CDR2 FQGNSA. Trimming pared 2 bases from V and 0 bases from J, leaving 18 bases between. The CDR3 runs to 18 residues. The DNA for the CDR3 is TGTGCCAGCAGCTTAAACGGAGGCGGGTCAACTAGCACAGATACGCAGTATTTT. As protein: CASSLNGGGSTSTDTQYF.

About this clone itself: Other DNA sequences in this specimen translate into the identical CDR3. The gene calls are TRBV7-3 and TRBJ1-1; D remains unclear. CDR3 size: 13 residues. Trimming took off 0 bases at V and 5 bases at J, with 7 bases between the two ends. The germline V gene has CDR1 SGHTA and CDR2 FQGTGA. The CDR3 region is CASSLTRETEAFF. The CDR3 coding sequence is TGTGCCAGCAGCTTAACCCGCGAGACTGAAGCTTTCTTT.

The V call is TRBV4-3, the J call TRBJ2-1, with D perhaps TRBD2 (6 bases). V lost 3 bases and J lost 9, with 21 bases in between. Germline assignment: CDR1 LGHNA and CDR2 YSLEER. The CDR3 consists of 16 residues. CDR3 amino acids: CASSHQTRILASEQFF. In nucleotides, the CDR3 is TGCGCCAGCAGCCACCAGACTAGGATTCTGGCGAGTGAGCAGTTCTTC.

The chain recombines TRBV6-5 with TRBJ1-2, with 7 nucleotides matching TRBD1. The germline CDR1 and CDR2 sequences are MNHEY and SVGAGI. The V segment lost 8 bases and the J segment 2 bases; nucleotides outside the gene matches: 5. CDR3 length: 13 amino acids. The CDR3 sequence: CASRDSRNYGYTF. CDR3 nucleotides: TGTGCCAGCCGGGACAGCCGAAACTATGGCTACACCTTC.

The V and J genes are TRBV4-1 and TRBJ2-7; D call uncertain. The germline CDR1 and CDR2 sequences are MGHRA and YSYEKL. This CDR3 comprises 13 residues. V was pared by 0 bases and J by 4 bases, with 7 bases between. The CDR3, as DNA: TGCGCCAGCAGCCAAGAGGTAGTTTACGAGCAGTACTTC. Amino acid sequence: CASSQEVVYEQYF.

The rearrangement links TRBV19 to TRBJ2-3, with D perhaps matching TRBD2 (7 bases). V was pared by 10 bases and J by 2 bases, with 25 bases between. The CDR3 sequence is 17 residues long. Germline CDR1 reads LNHDA; CDR2 reads SQIVND (reference sequence). The CDR3 DNA follows: TGTGCCACCAGGGGACCCCTCCAGCGGGGAGCCACAGATACGCAGTATTTT. This codes for CATRGPLQRGATDTQYF.

V usage is TRBV19 and J usage is TRBJ1-5; 7 positions match TRBD1. Trimming removed 4 bases from V and 9 bases from J; junction bases left unmatched: 9. CDR3 size: 14 residues. The germline gives CDR1 LNHDA, CDR2 SQIVND (reference sequence). The CDR3 DNA reads as TGTGCCAGTAGTACAGGGACAGCCATCGGGCCCCAGCATTTT. Protein: CASSTGTAIGPQHF.

CDR3 loop: CASSLIVATYEQYF. CDR3 nucleotides: TGTGCCAGCAGCTTAATCGTAGCCACCTACGAGCAGTACTTC. The genes are TRBV7-8 and TRBJ2-7; D gene unclear. Between the trimmed V and J ends, which lost 2 bases and 2 bases, there was a span of 10 bases. Per germline, CDR1 SGHVS and CDR2 FQNEAQ. This CDR3 is built from 14 residues.

The table lists this clone with a few counts. The chain is built from TRBV7-2 and TRBJ1-3, with TRBD1 identical over 8 bases. This CDR3 comprises 14 residues. From germline, CDR1 is SGHTA and CDR2 FQGNSA. J was trimmed by 4 bases and V by 4 bases; bases with no gene match: 3. The CDR3 DNA is TGTGCCAGCAGCTCGACAGGGGACGGAAACACCATATATTTT. It codes for CASSSTGDGNTIYF.

The chain employs TRBV4-2 and TRBJ2-2; 7 nucleotides match TRBD1. This CDR3 spans 14 amino acids. V trimming: 6 bases; J trimming: 4 bases; junction bases outside the gene matches: 5. Germline-derived CDR1 and CDR2 are LGHNA and YNFKEQ. The CDR3, as DNA: TGTGCCAGCAGTGACAGGGTTCTCACCGGGGAGCTGTTTTTT. Amino acid sequence: CASSDRVLTGELFF.

This rearrangement joins TRBV5-4 to TRBJ2-7; TRBD2 aligns across 7 bases. Germline CDR1 is SGHNT and CDR2 is YYREEE (reference sequence). Trimming at V came to 5 bases and at J to 3 bases, leaving 14 bases not matched to a gene. The CDR3 is made up of 16 amino acids. The CDR3 sequence: CASSQTGGSSHYEQYF. Written as DNA, the CDR3 is TGTGCCAGCAGTCAAACCGGGGGGAGTTCCCACTACGAGCAGTACTTC.

The chain has TRBV4-3 and TRBJ2-1, with a tentative D call TRBD2 (5 bases). Germline loops: CDR1 LGHNA, CDR2 YSLEER. V was shortened by 3 bases and J by 4 bases, with 13 bases between the two germline ends. This CDR3 is built from 15 residues. CDR3 residues: CASSQLLVGYNEQFF. The CDR3 DNA follows: TGCGCCAGCAGCCAGCTACTAGTCGGGTACAATGAGCAGTTCTTC.

The J gene is TRBJ2-2, the V gene TRBV4-3; D gene uncertain. Germline CDR1 is LGHNA and CDR2 is YSLEER. V dropped 0 bases and J dropped 4 bases, with 12 bases sitting between them. The length of the CDR3 is 16 residues. CDR3 nucleotides: TGCGCCAGCAGCCAAGACGGTGGGCTCGGCACCGGGGAGCTGTTTTTT. Translating gives CASSQDGGLGTGELFF.

This chain connects TRBV6-2 or TRBV6-3 to TRBJ2-7, with TRBD1 identical over 10 bases. The V gene end was trimmed by 4 bases and the J gene end by 1 base; junction bases not matched to a gene: 1. CDR3 length: 14 residues. The germline V gene has CDR1 MNHEY and CDR2 SVGEGT. CDR3 bases: TGTGCCAGCAGTTGGACAGGGGGATCCTACGAGCAGTACTTC. As protein: CASSWTGGSYEQYF.

The chain employs TRBV30 and TRBJ2-5, with 11 nucleotides matching TRBD2. The CDR3 length is 14 residues. The germline CDR1 and CDR2 sequences are GTSNPN and SVGIG (reference sequence). V lost 0 bases, J lost 3 bases, and 0 bases stayed unmatched. The CDR3 loop is CAWSVGLAEETQYF. The CDR3 DNA follows: TGTGCCTGGAGTGTGGGACTAGCGGAAGAGACCCAGTACTTC.

The V gene is TRBV7-9, the J gene TRBJ2-5; TRBD2 is a possible D gene (6 bases). The germline V gene has CDR1 SEHNR and CDR2 FQNEAQ (reference sequence). V lost 4 bases and J 4 bases, leaving 13 bases between the germline ends. The CDR3 runs 14 residues. The DNA for the CDR3 is TGTGCCAGCAGCTCCCGGGGGACCCCAGAGACCCAGTACTTC. Protein sequence: CASSSRGTPETQYF. The full variable domain, completed using reference TRBV7-9 and TRBJ2-5, is DTGVSQNPRHKITKRGQNVTFRCDPISEHNRLYWYRQTLGQGPEFLTYFQNEAQLEKSRLLSDRFSAERPKGSFSTLEIQRTEQGDSAMYLCASSSRGTPETQYFGPGTRLLVL.

The V and J genes are TRBV15 and TRBJ1-2; weak D call: TRBD1 (6 bases). CDR1 LNHNV and CDR2 YYDKDF come from the germline V gene (reference sequence). V dropped 4 bases and J dropped 2 bases, with 14 bases sitting between them. The CDR3 consists of 15 residues. The CDR3 region is CATSISRGSNYGYTF. In DNA, the CDR3 is TGTGCCACCAGCATATCGAGGGGGTCGAACTATGGCTACACCTTC.

The chain combines TRBV5-1 with TRBJ1-1, with D possibly TRBD1 on 5 matching bases. CDR1 and CDR2 (germline): SGHRS, YFSETQ. The CDR3 is made up of 14 amino acids. Trimming removed 0 bases from V and 6 bases from J, with 12 bases in between. The DNA of the CDR3 is TGCGCCAGCAGCTTGGCGGTGGGAGGGGCTGAAGCTTTCTTT. It is translated as CASSLAVGGAEAFF.